Listed below are T cell receptor beta chains from one sample, sequenced in a study of blood T cell repertoires in COVID-19. Sequencing used immunoSEQ multiplex PCR; TCRdb keeps in-frame clones, though not all of them. This sample has 260,000 or so clones; 85% occur once, and the top ten carry roughly 2.6%. Sequences were obtained from PBMCs or T cells enriched from blood (not recorded which). The receptors shown here come from a woman aged 50 to 60 who had recovered from COVID-19. The CDR3 runs from the conserved cysteine through the conserved F or W. The order of the fields is CDR3 length, D gene, J gene, clone size, V gene, CDR3 DNA, CDR3 protein. A D gene is named only where the DNA matches it firmly. Where a row states a size, it is once, few, many or the class of an expanded clone; other rows omit it.

length: 16
D: TRBD1
J: TRBJ1-1
size: -
V: TRBV18
DNA: TGTGCCAGCTCACCGGACAGGGGGATAGTGAACACTGAAGCTTTCTTT
CDR3: CASSPDRGIVNTEAFF

length: 16
D: -
J: TRBJ1-1
size: -
V: TRBV18
DNA: TGTGCCAGCTCACTTACTAGGACAGAAGTGAACACTGAAGCTTTCTTT
CDR3: CASSLTRTEVNTEAFF

length: 13
D: TRBD1
J: TRBJ1-5
size: -
V: TRBV7-2
DNA: TGTGCCAGCAGCCAGGGACAGGGTCAGCCCCAGCATTTT
CDR3: CASSQGQGQPQHF

length: 15
D: TRBD1
J: TRBJ1-6
size: once
V: TRBV6-5
DNA: TGTGCCAGCAGAGGAACAGGGGGCCATAATTCACCCCTCCACTTT
CDR3: CASRGTGGHNSPLHF

length: 14
D: -
J: TRBJ2-5
size: -
V: TRBV5-6
DNA: TGTGCCAGCAGCTTGATTGACACCCAAGAGACCCAGTACTTC
CDR3: CASSLIDTQETQYF

length: 13
D: -
J: TRBJ2-7
size: -
V: TRBV27
DNA: TGTGCCAGCAGTTTATCGACTCAATACGAGCAGTACTTC
CDR3: CASSLSTQYEQYF

length: 18
D: TRBD1
J: TRBJ1-4
size: few
V: TRBV16
DNA: TGTGCCAGCAGCCAACCGGCGAAAACAGGGGGCATCATTGAAAAACTGTTTTTT
CDR3: CASSQPAKTGGIIEKLFF

length: 14
D: -
J: TRBJ2-1
size: -
V: TRBV7-2
DNA: TGTGCCAGCAGCCTTAACAGGCTCCTTAATGAGCAGTTCTTC
CDR3: CASSLNRLLNEQFF

length: 13
D: -
J: TRBJ2-5
size: -
V: TRBV12-3/TRBV12-4
DNA: TGTGCCAGCAGTTTTGGCCAGCGGGAGACCCAGTACTTC
CDR3: CASSFGQRETQYF

length: 14
D: TRBD1
J: TRBJ2-7
size: -
V: TRBV18
DNA: TGTGCCAGCTCGCCGGCGGACAGGGCCTGGGAGCAGTACTTC
CDR3: CASSPADRAWEQYF

length: 15
D: -
J: TRBJ1-3
size: -
V: TRBV9
DNA: TGTGCCAGCAGCGTATCAGGGTCTCGAGGAAACACCATATATTTT
CDR3: CASSVSGSRGNTIYF

length: 16
D: -
J: TRBJ2-1
size: -
V: TRBV5-6
DNA: TGTGCCAGCAGGAAGGGTCAGGGGCAGGTTTACAATGAGCAGTTCTTC
CDR3: CASRKGQGQVYNEQFF

length: 14
D: TRBD1
J: TRBJ2-5
size: once
V: TRBV29-1
DNA: TGCAGCGTGGGGAGGACAGGGGGCTTAGAGACCCAGTACTTC
CDR3: CSVGRTGGLETQYF

length: 13
D: TRBD1
J: TRBJ1-3
size: -
V: TRBV6-5
DNA: TGTGCCAGCAGTACGGGACAGCGAAACACCATATATTTT
CDR3: CASSTGQRNTIYF

length: 14
D: -
J: TRBJ2-2
size: few
V: TRBV29-1
DNA: TGCAGCGCTGGTACGGGGACGAACACCGGGGAGCTGTTTTTT
CDR3: CSAGTGTNTGELFF

length: 15
D: -
J: TRBJ1-4
size: -
V: TRBV3-1/TRBV3-2
DNA: TGTGCCAGCAGCCAAAGGGGCCAAGGTAATGAAAAACTGTTTTTT
CDR3: CASSQRGQGNEKLFF

length: 16
D: -
J: TRBJ2-6
size: -
V: TRBV5-1
DNA: TGCGCCAGCAGCGAAGGACTGTACTCTGGGGCCAACGTCCTGACTTTC
CDR3: CASSEGLYSGANVLTF